The 24 T cell receptor beta chains below were found in one sample sequenced in a study of blood T cell repertoires in COVID-19. The protocol was immunoSEQ multiplex PCR, while the TCRdb copy is restricted to in-frame clones and leaves out a portion. Among tens of thousands of clones listed, over 75% were seen once. Sequencing was performed on peripheral blood. These receptors were collected from a man older than 75 with acute or convalescent COVID-19.

The chain uses TRBV9 and TRBJ1-1; TRBD1 matches at 12 bases. Germline trimming cut 4 bases from V and 0 bases from J; bases unmatched to any gene: 4. In germline, CDR1 is SGDLS, CDR2 YYNGEE. The CDR3 runs 16 residues. CDR3 in amino acids: CASSSRDRGLNTEAFF. DNA of the CDR3: TGTGCCAGCAGCTCACGGGACAGGGGGCTGAACACTGAAGCTTTCTTT.

V gene TRBV5-1 combines with J gene TRBJ2-4; D possibly corresponds to TRBD2 (5 bases). The V gene lost 0 bases and the J gene lost 6 bases, with 16 bases spanning the gap. The CDR3 is made up of 16 amino acids. Germline loops: CDR1 SGHRS, CDR2 YFSETQ. The CDR3 reads CASSLGPLGRGNIQYF. The CDR3 DNA reads as TGCGCCAGCAGCTTGGGCCCCCTAGGCCGGGGAAACATTCAGTACTTC.

The chain uses TRBV30 and TRBJ1-2; D is possibly TRBD1 (6 bases). The germline CDR1 and CDR2 sequences are GTSNPN and SVGIG (reference sequence). Trimming removed 0 bases at V and 3 bases at J, with 14 bases between. The CDR3 sequence is 15 residues long. DNA for the CDR3: TGTGCCTGGAGTGTATTGACAGGATGGGACTATGGCTACACCTTC. Amino acids: CAWSVLTGWDYGYTF.

V gene TRBV3-1 (or the pseudogene TRBV3-2) combines with J gene TRBJ1-2; D may be TRBD1 (6 bases). Per the germline V gene, CDR1 is LGHDT and CDR2 is YNNKEL (reference sequence). The V end lost 0 bases, the J end lost 2 bases, and 13 bases lay between the germline ends. This CDR3 contains 16 residues. CDR3 residues: CASSQDGGRRNYGYTF. DNA for the CDR3: TGTGCCAGCAGCCAAGATGGGGGCAGGAGGAACTATGGCTACACCTTC.

The J gene is TRBJ1-2, the V gene TRBV5-1; a weak D match, TRBD1 (5 bases). The V end was cut by 0 bases, the J end by 6 bases, with 12 bases between. From germline, CDR1 is SGHRS and CDR2 YFSETQ. The CDR3 consists of 14 residues. The CDR3 region has the DNA TGCGCCAGCAGCTTGGAGCAGGGCGTCGATGGCTACACCTTC. As protein: CASSLEQGVDGYTF.

The V call is TRBV4-2, the J call TRBJ1-1; weak D call: TRBD1 (5 bases). This CDR3 has 15 residues. The germline CDR1 and CDR2 sequences are LGHNA and YNFKEQ. The V end was cut by 1 base, the J end by 1 base, with 10 bases between. This CDR3 reads CASSQGQGSNTEAFF. CDR3 sequence (DNA): TGTGCCAGCAGCCAAGGGCAGGGTTCGAACACTGAAGCTTTCTTT.

The rearrangement joins TRBV6-2 or TRBV6-3 to TRBJ1-1; a possible D gene is TRBD1 (5 bases). There are 14 residues in the CDR3. Trimming removed 5 bases at V and 2 bases at J, with 12 bases between. Germline lookup yields CDR1 MNHEY and CDR2 SVGEGT. This CDR3 reads CASSVDRENTEAFF. The DNA for the CDR3 is TGTGCCAGCAGTGTAGACAGAGAAAACACTGAAGCTTTCTTT.

This CDR3 is CATSDPGFTGNTIYF. As DNA, the CDR3 is TGTGCCACCAGTGATCCGGGGTTCACTGGAAACACCATATATTTT. The gene calls are TRBV24-1 and TRBJ1-3, with D unclear. V lost 3 bases and J lost 2, with 10 bases in between. The CDR3 sequence is 15 residues long. From germline, CDR1 is KGHDR and CDR2 SFDVKD.

The V and J genes are TRBV11-2 and TRBJ1-2; 8 nucleotides agree with TRBD1. CDR3 length: 13 amino acids. Trimming took 6 bases from V and 7 from J; bases not matched to a gene: 7. Germline V gives CDR1 SGHAT, CDR2 FQNNGV. CDR3 sequence reads: CASSYSTGGGYTF. The CDR3 region has the DNA TGTGCCAGCAGTTACTCCACAGGGGGTGGCTACACCTTC.

This clone was detected a few times. The chain uses TRBV5-1 and TRBJ1-4; 9 bases are a match to TRBD1. Germline trimming cut 1 base from V and 3 bases from J; bases unmatched to any gene: 7. In germline, CDR1 is SGHRS, CDR2 YFSETQ. This CDR3 spans 17 amino acids. CDR3 protein: CASSLMGQGGSNEKLFF. The CDR3, as DNA: TGCGCCAGCAGCTTGATGGGACAGGGAGGCTCTAATGAAAAACTGTTTTTT.

The rearrangement uses TRBV21-1 and TRBJ2-1; TRBD2, the table's D call, lacks a check against the DNA. TRBV21-1 is a recognized pseudogene. The length of the CDR3 is 17 residues. The CDR3 sequence: CASSKKLAGGTYNEQFF. The CDR3 region has the DNA TGTGCCAGCAGCAAAAAACTAGCGGGAGGTACCTACAATGAGCAGTTCTTC.

The rearrangement links TRBV10-3 to TRBJ1-2; TRBD1 aligns across 9 bases. The CDR3 extends over 15 amino acids. From germline, CDR1 is ENHRY and CDR2 SYGVKD. After removal of 7 bases from V and 3 bases from J, the junction contained 9 bases not matched to a gene. CDR3 region: CAINLAQGAHYGYTF. CDR3 DNA: TGTGCCATCAACCTGGCACAGGGGGCTCACTATGGCTACACCTTC.

The chain is built from TRBV6-4 and TRBJ2-1; TRBD2 matches 9 bases. Germline assignment: CDR1 MRHNA and CDR2 SNTAGT. Trimming at V came to 5 bases and at J to 4 bases, leaving 9 bases not matched to a gene. The CDR3 totals 16 residues. CDR3 bases: TGTGCCAGCAGTTCCCTTAGCGGGAGCGGTTACAATGAGCAGTTCTTC. It codes for CASSSLSGSGYNEQFF.

This chain uses TRBV30 with TRBJ2-1; 11 bases line up with TRBD2. The CDR3 covers 15 residues. Per the germline V gene, CDR1 is GTSNPN and CDR2 is SVGIG (reference sequence). With 4 bases clipped from V and 4 bases from J, the junction kept 6 bases outside the gene matches. The CDR3 spells CAWTSGRNPYNEQFF. CDR3 DNA: TGTGCCTGGACTAGCGGGAGGAACCCTTACAATGAGCAGTTCTTC.

V and J are TRBV6-5 and TRBJ2-7, with D possibly TRBD2 on 6 matching bases. The V end lost 6 bases, the J end lost 7 bases, and 13 bases lay between the germline ends. The CDR3 is 12 amino acids. Germline loops: CDR1 MNHEY, CDR2 SVGAGI. CDR3 in amino acids: CASSRTTGEQYF. The CDR3 DNA reads TGTGCCAGCAGCCGGACTACCGGGGAGCAGTACTTC.

The CDR3 DNA is TGCGCCAGCAGCCCAGGGGGAGGCACCGGGGAGCTGTTTTTT. Translated: CASSPGGGTGELFF. The chain combines TRBV5-1 with TRBJ2-2; the D gene is possibly TRBD1 (7 bases). Trimming removed 4 bases from V and 4 bases from J, with 11 bases in between. The CDR3 sequence is 14 residues long. Germline assignment: CDR1 SGHRS and CDR2 YFSETQ.

This chain joins TRBV5-1 and TRBJ1-1; no clear D gene. The V gene's germline CDR1 is SGHRS and CDR2 YFSETQ. Trimming cost V 0 bases and J 0 bases, with 6 bases left between them. This CDR3 is 14 amino acids long. The CDR3 loop reads CASSLDGMNTEAFF. Written as DNA, the CDR3 is TGCGCCAGCAGCTTGGACGGTATGAACACTGAAGCTTTCTTT.

The chain has TRBV7-2 and TRBJ2-3, with 10 bases matching TRBD2. Germline assignment: CDR1 SGHTA and CDR2 FQGNSA. With 4 bases clipped from V and 3 bases from J, the junction kept 4 bases outside the gene matches. The CDR3 spans 15 residues. The chain's CDR3 is CASSSRTSGTDTQYF. The CDR3 DNA follows: TGTGCCAGCAGCTCCCGGACTAGCGGAACAGATACGCAGTATTTT.

This clone was counted a few times. The V and J genes are TRBV3-1 (or the pseudogene TRBV3-2) and TRBJ1-3; 9 positions agree with TRBD1. The CDR3 is made up of 16 amino acids. The V and J ends lost 2 bases and 7 bases, in that order; junction bases with no gene match: 9. CDR1 and CDR2 from the germline V gene are LGHDT and YNNKEL (reference sequence). CDR3 region: CASSQSWGQGGNTIYF. In DNA, the CDR3 is TGTGCCAGCAGCCAATCTTGGGGACAGGGAGGGAACACCATATATTTT.

This sequence joins TRBV15 and TRBJ1-5; D is possibly TRBD1 (5 bases). This CDR3 spans 17 amino acids. V was shortened by 1 base and J by 7 bases, with 20 bases between the two germline ends. CDR1 is LNHNV and CDR2 is YYDKDF in the germline V gene (reference sequence). DNA for the CDR3: TGTGCCACCAGCAGAGTAGATGTGTCAGGGAGCGGGCAGCCCCAGCATTTT. Translating it yields CATSRVDVSGSGQPQHF.

The rearrangement links TRBV5-1 to TRBJ2-7; D not certain. Germline V gene sequence: CDR1 SGHRS, CDR2 YFSETQ. V was clipped by 5 bases and J by 0 bases, with 12 bases between them. CDR3 size: 14 residues. The CDR3 region is CASRSPPSSYEQYF. CDR3 DNA: TGCGCCAGCAGGTCACCGCCCAGCTCCTACGAGCAGTACTTC.

This clone was counted a single time. The CDR3 loop reads CASSLDLYGLAGGHGTGELFF. For the CDR3, the DNA is TGCGCCAGCAGCTTGGACCTCTACGGACTAGCGGGAGGGCATGGGACCGGGGAGCTGTTTTTT. The chain uses TRBV5-1 and TRBJ2-2; 15 bases map to TRBD2. The CDR3 is made up of 21 amino acids. Germline-derived CDR1 and CDR2 are SGHRS and YFSETQ. Trimming cost V 0 bases and J 5 bases; bases outside gene matches: 14.

In its sample, this clone was seen a few times. In nucleotides, the CDR3 is TGCGCCAGCAGTGAGCCCGGACTGGGGAATGAAAAACTGTTTTTT. Its translation: CASSEPGLGNEKLFF. J is TRBJ1-4 and V is TRBV10-1, with unresolved D. The CDR3 is 15 residues long. V was cut by 2 bases and J by 5 bases, with 12 bases left in between. Per germline, CDR1 WNHNN and CDR2 SYGVQD (reference sequence).

This sequence joins TRBV6-5 and TRBJ2-2, with 10 bases fitting TRBD2. Per the germline V gene, CDR1 is MNHEY and CDR2 is SVGAGI. The CDR3 length is 13 residues. The ends lost 8 bases at V and 4 bases at J; junction bases unmatched: 1. CDR3 nucleotide sequence: TGTGCCAGCCGGACTAGCGGCACCGGGGAGCTGTTTTTT. Protein: CASRTSGTGELFF.